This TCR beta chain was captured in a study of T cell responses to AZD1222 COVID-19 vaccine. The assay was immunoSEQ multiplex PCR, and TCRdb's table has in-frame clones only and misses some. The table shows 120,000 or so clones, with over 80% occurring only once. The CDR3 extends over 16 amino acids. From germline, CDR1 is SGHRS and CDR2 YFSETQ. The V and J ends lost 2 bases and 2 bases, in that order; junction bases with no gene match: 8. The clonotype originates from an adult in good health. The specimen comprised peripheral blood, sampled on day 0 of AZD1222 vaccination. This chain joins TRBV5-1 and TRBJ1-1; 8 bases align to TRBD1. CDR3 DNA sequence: TGCGCCAGCAGCTTCGACCTCGGACAGGGAAACACTGAAGCTTTCTTT. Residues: CASSFDLGQGNTEAFF.